This TCR beta chain was documented in a study of cytomegalovirus exposure and HLA in healthy donors. Study summary: Roughly 85 million unique TCRs from HLA-typed donors made up an early data release. Overall study findings and caveats: It was taken for granted in presence/absence analyses that sequencing depth across donors was roughly uniform. What a later analysis reportedly showed was that an Asian-associated ancestry cluster had fewer N-insertions than the 666-donor mean. Only CMV serostatus was available as immune exposure information.

PCR used 60 Vbeta primers and 13 Jbeta primers. Only in-frame clones appear in the TCRdb table, and some are missing; sequencing was by immunoSEQ multiplex PCR. Of about 100,000 clones in the sample, under 80% were seen once. For this clone: The antigen remains unidentified.

There are 14 residues in the CDR3. V lost 0 bases to trimming and J lost 2 bases, with 9 bases between them. Germline V CDR1 and CDR2: SGHDT, YYEEEE. The receptor's source is a woman under 30 in good health and CMV-seropositive. This chain links TRBV5-6 with TRBJ2-7, with D perhaps TRBD2 (5 bases). The sample comprised PBMCs. CDR3 DNA sequence: TGTGCCAGCAGCTTGGGCGGGTCTCCCTACGAGCAGTACTTC. Its protein product is CASSLGGSPYEQYF.